This entry lists 3 T cell receptor beta chains sequenced from one sample in a study of glioma-infiltrating T cells. Using RNA template, CDR3s of TCR alpha and beta were amplified with iRepertoire arm-PCR. TCRdb re-derived calls from the multiplex PCR reads in MiXCR, one entry per CDR3 protein. The sample has more than 95,000 distinct CDR3 sequences, more than 20% seen once. The sequenced sample was glioma tissue, nonneoplastic brain tissue, or PBMCs (not recorded which). The receptors derive from a human donor with low-grade glioma or glioblastoma, undergoing nonglioma brain surgery, or in good health (not recorded which).

This clonotype has a count of ten or more. The chain links TRBV15 to TRBJ2-2; D is possibly TRBD1 (5 bases). Trimming shortened V by 0 bases and J by 0 bases, and 8 bases separated the two germline ends. Germline CDR1 reads LNHNV; CDR2 reads YYDKDF (reference sequence). This CDR3 has 16 amino acids. The CDR3 sequence: CATSRDLGANTGELFF. CDR3 nucleotides: TGTGCCACCAGCAGAGATTTAGGGGCGAACACCGGGGAGCTGTTTTTT.

Ten or more counts support this clonotype. J is TRBJ2-7 and V is TRBV4-2, with TRBD2 matching over 11 bases. Trimming removed 8 bases from V and 7 bases from J; junction bases left unmatched: 13. This CDR3 has 15 amino acids. Germline CDR1 and CDR2: LGHNA and YNFKEQ. In nucleotides, the CDR3 is TGTGCCAGCGGTTCGATAGCGGGAGGGCCGGTTGAGCAGTACTTC. This codes for CASGSIAGGPVEQYF.

As concerns this clonotype: Being one base from a much bigger clone, this may be a read error. The genes are TRBV18 and TRBJ1-6; D call uncertain. The germline gives CDR1 KGHSH, CDR2 LQKENI. The CDR3 loop spans 13 amino acids. The V and J ends lost 2 bases and 5 bases respectively, with 4 bases between them. CDR3 sequence reads: CASSPWDNSPLHF. Here the CDR3 DNA reads TGTGCCAGCTCACCATGGGATAATTCACCCCTCCACTTT.